A single sample gave rise to the 27 T cell receptor beta chains below, sequenced in a study of T cell responses to AZD1222 COVID-19 vaccine. Sequencing used immunoSEQ multiplex PCR; TCRdb keeps in-frame clones, though not all of them. This repertoire shows 150,000 to 200,000 clones, 90% found once; its top ten account for about 6%. The sequencing used peripheral blood, collected 28 days after the second AZD1222 dose. The receptor set was obtained from an adult who received the AZD1222 COVID-19 vaccine.

The rearrangement uses TRBV28 and TRBJ1-2; 9 nucleotides match TRBD1. The CDR3 length is 15 residues. With 4 bases clipped from V and 7 bases from J, the junction kept 10 bases outside the gene matches. Germline V gene data show CDR1 as MDHEN and CDR2 as SYDVKM. The CDR3 DNA follows: TGTGCCAGCAGTTCCTCCGGGACAGGGTATATTGGCTACACCTTC. It specifies CASSSSGTGYIGYTF.

V gene TRBV5-1 combines with J gene TRBJ1-4, with TRBD1 matching 8 bases. CDR3 length: 16 residues. Germline loops: CDR1 SGHRS, CDR2 YFSETQ. The V segment lost 0 bases and the J segment 8 bases; nucleotides outside the gene matches: 9. CDR3 sequence reads: CASSLGRGLSEEKLFF. The CDR3 nucleotides read TGCGCCAGCAGCTTGGGCAGGGGGCTGTCGGAGGAAAAACTGTTTTTT.

This rearrangement joins TRBV4-1 to TRBJ1-2; tentatively, D is TRBD1 (6 bases). CDR1 MGHRA and CDR2 YSYEKL come from the germline V gene. This CDR3 region has 16 residues. Trimming took 4 bases from V and 4 from J, leaving 19 bases between them. DNA for the CDR3: TGCGCCAGCAGCCGGGGGCAAGGCGGGACCGCCTATGGCTACACCTTC. Amino acid sequence: CASSRGQGGTAYGYTF.

This clone turned up a few times. The genes are TRBV20-1 and TRBJ2-7; maybe TRBD1 (6 bases). The germline gives CDR1 DFQATT, CDR2 SNEGSKA (reference sequence). V lost 3 bases and J lost 2, with 17 bases in between. The CDR3 extends over 15 amino acids. CDR3 protein: CSASKPGDIPYEQYF. The CDR3 bases are TGCAGTGCTAGTAAACCAGGGGACATCCCCTACGAGCAGTACTTC.

The chain carries TRBV6-5 and TRBJ1-5; D is uncertain. V lost 2 bases and J 5 bases, leaving 10 bases between the germline ends. The CDR3 spans 14 residues. The germline CDR1 and CDR2 sequences are MNHEY and SVGAGI. The CDR3 DNA reads as TGTGCCAGCAGTTACGCCGGGGTCGATCAGCCCCAGCATTTT. It yields the protein CASSYAGVDQPQHF.

This rearrangement joins TRBV19 to TRBJ2-7, with 7 bases matching TRBD2. J gave up 2 bases and V 2 bases, and 6 bases lay outside the gene matches. Germline CDR1 is LNHDA and CDR2 is SQIVND (reference sequence). There are 15 residues in the CDR3. CDR3 region: CASSIKAGVPYEQYF. For the CDR3, the DNA is TGTGCCAGTAGTATAAAGGCGGGAGTCCCCTACGAGCAGTACTTC.

This clone was seen just once. V and J are TRBV2 and TRBJ1-2; 9 bases are shared with TRBD1. CDR3 length equals 14 residues. The junction had 8 bases not matched to a gene; V was cut back by 8 bases and J by 4 bases. The germline CDR1 and CDR2 sequences are SNHLY and FYNNEI. The DNA of the CDR3 is TGTGCCAGCTCTAGGACAGGGGTACTCTATGGCTACACCTTC. The encoded protein is CASSRTGVLYGYTF. Full variable domain (remainder filled in from reference TRBV2 and TRBJ1-2): EPEVTQTPSHQVTQMGQEVILRCVPISNHLYFYWYRQILGQKVEFLVSFYNNEISEKSEIFDDQFSVERPDGSNFTLKIRSTKLEDSAMYFCASSRTGVLYGYTFGSGTRLTVV.

In nucleotides, the CDR3 is TGTGCCAGCAGTTGGCCGGGACGCGATCAGCCCCAGCATTTT. Translating gives CASSWPGRDQPQHF. The chain links TRBV6-6 to TRBJ1-5; possible D gene TRBD1, 5 bases. V lost 4 bases and J lost 5, with 12 bases in between. CDR1 MNHNY and CDR2 SVGAGI come from the germline V gene (reference sequence). The CDR3 contains 14 residues.

The chain links TRBV6-5 to TRBJ1-5, with TRBD1 as a possible D gene (6 bases). The length of the CDR3 is 14 residues. The ends were cut back, 5 bases at V and 4 bases at J, with 12 bases in the middle. Germline assignment: CDR1 MNHEY and CDR2 SVGAGI. The CDR3 here is CASSLGQTNQPQHF. CDR3 DNA sequence: TGTGCCAGCAGTCTAGGACAGACTAATCAGCCCCAGCATTTT.

The chain links TRBV27 to TRBJ2-6; D not certain. V was trimmed by 6 bases and J by 4 bases, leaving 16 bases between them. The CDR3 is 16 residues long. In germline, CDR1 is MNHEY, CDR2 SMNVEV (reference sequence). The CDR3 coding sequence is TGTGCCAGCAGCCCCTGGGGTGAGTCCGGGGCCAACGTCCTGACTTTC. It codes for CASSPWGESGANVLTF.

This rearrangement joins TRBV7-2 to TRBJ2-1; 10 nucleotides align to TRBD2. There are 14 residues in the CDR3. Germline-derived CDR1 and CDR2 are SGHTA and FQGNSA. V was clipped by 7 bases and J by 4 bases; unmatched bases: 4. CDR3 in DNA: TGTGCCAGCAAGACTAGCGGGCGGTACAATGAGCAGTTCTTC. This translates into CASKTSGRYNEQFF. Filled out from reference TRBV7-2 and TRBJ2-1, the complete variable domain reads GAGVSQSPSNKVTEKGKDVELRCDPISGHTALYWYRQSLGQGLEFLIYFQGNSAPDKSGLPSDRFSAERTGGSVSTLTIQRTQQEDSAVYLCASKTSGRYNEQFFGPGTRLTVL.

As DNA, the CDR3 is TGTGCCAGCAGCCCCTGGACGGCAGATGTGGGTGGCTACACCTTC. Amino acids: CASSPWTADVGGYTF. V and J are TRBV7-9 and TRBJ1-2; D gene ambiguous. CDR1 and CDR2 from the germline V gene are SEHNR and FQNEAQ (reference sequence). Trimming took 5 bases from V and 7 from J, leaving 20 bases between them. This CDR3 comprises 15 residues.

This chain joins TRBV10-3 and TRBJ1-2; 8 positions match TRBD1. The V gene's germline CDR1 is ENHRY and CDR2 SYGVKD. This CDR3 has 14 amino acids. Trimming at V came to 6 bases and at J to 5 bases, leaving 8 bases not matched to a gene. CDR3 sequence (DNA): TGTGCCATCAGCGGACAGGGAGGTCGGTATGGCTACACCTTC. Translating it yields CAISGQGGRYGYTF.

The gene calls are TRBV11-1 and TRBJ2-1; D ambiguous. This CDR3 has 15 residues. The V gene's germline CDR1 is SGHAT and CDR2 FQDESV (reference sequence). Trimming left V 0 bases short and J 0 bases short, with 6 bases between. CDR3 DNA: TGTGCCAGCAGCTTAGCGGGTAGCTCCTACAATGAGCAGTTCTTC. This translates into CASSLAGSSYNEQFF.

The V gene is TRBV9, the J gene TRBJ2-4, with no clear D. The CDR3 is made up of 13 amino acids. Per the germline V gene, CDR1 is SGDLS and CDR2 is YYNGEE. With 0 bases removed from V and 5 bases from J, the gap between germline ends came to 6 bases. CDR3 region: CASSVGGENIQYF. The CDR3 region has the DNA TGTGCCAGCAGCGTAGGCGGAGAAAACATTCAGTACTTC.

This chain uses TRBV18 with TRBJ2-3; no reliable D call. Germline CDR1 KGHSH, CDR2 LQKENI. This CDR3 contains 12 residues. The germline V and J ends were trimmed by 3 bases and 3 bases, with 4 bases remaining between them. The CDR3 DNA follows: TGTGCCAGCTCACCTAAAACAGATACGCAGTATTTT. Protein: CASSPKTDTQYF.

The chain uses TRBV7-3 and TRBJ2-1; TRBD2 aligns across 8 bases. The CDR3 has 15 amino acids. CDR1 and CDR2 (germline): SGHTA, FQGTGA. The V segment lost 4 bases and the J segment 1 base; nucleotides outside the gene matches: 3. CDR3 sequence: CASSYGTSSYNEQFF. In nucleotides, the CDR3 is TGTGCCAGCAGCTATGGGACTAGTTCCTACAATGAGCAGTTCTTC.

The V gene is TRBV7-2, the J gene TRBJ2-7, with TRBD2 matching 13 bases. The J segment lost 4 bases and the V segment lost 4 bases, leaving 7 bases of the junction unmatched. CDR1 and CDR2 (germline): SGHTA, FQGNSA. The CDR3 sequence is 16 residues long. CDR3 sequence: CASSSGLAGVGYEQYF. The CDR3 DNA sequence: TGTGCCAGCAGCTCCGGACTAGCGGGAGTGGGGTACGAGCAGTACTTC.

This clone was detected only once. V gene TRBV28 combines with J gene TRBJ1-2; D unclear. Germline V gene lookup returns CDR1 MDHEN and CDR2 SYDVKM. This CDR3 has 13 residues. V gave up 6 bases and J gave up 1 base, with 9 bases separating them. CDR3 sequence reads: CASRLDINYGYTF. The CDR3 coding sequence is TGTGCCAGCAGGCTAGACATTAACTATGGCTACACCTTC.

This clone was observed many times. CDR3 region: CASRLAGGALEQFF. CDR3 nucleotides: TGTGCCAGCAGACTAGCGGGGGGCGCCTTGGAGCAGTTCTTC. The rearrangement links TRBV27 to TRBJ2-1; 12 bases line up with TRBD2. V was pared by 6 bases and J by 10 bases, with 7 bases of the junction left unmatched. Looked up from germline, CDR1 is MNHEY and CDR2 is SMNVEV (reference sequence). The CDR3 runs to 14 residues.

The chain employs TRBV6-2 or TRBV6-3 and TRBJ2-5, with D tentatively TRBD2 (6 bases). Germline CDR1 is MNHEY and CDR2 is SVGEGT. The ends were cut back, 2 bases at V and 5 bases at J, with 15 bases in the middle. The CDR3 length is 15 residues. The CDR3 coding sequence is TGTGCCAGCAGTTACGGGGCAGGGAGGACGGAGACCCAGTACTTC. Protein: CASSYGAGRTETQYF.

The chain is built from TRBV7-2 and TRBJ2-6; D assignment may be TRBD1 or TRBD2 (5 bases each). This CDR3 spans 15 amino acids. Per the germline V gene, CDR1 is SGHTA and CDR2 is FQGNSA. Trimming stripped 1 base from V and 4 bases from J, with 8 bases between. CDR3 sequence: CASSLEGTGANVLTF. The CDR3, as DNA: TGTGCCAGCAGCTTAGAAGGGACCGGGGCCAACGTCCTGACTTTC.

In this sample, this clone turned up once. The rearrangement links TRBV10-3 to TRBJ1-5; D possibly corresponds to TRBD1 (6 bases). Trimming took off 9 bases at V and 2 bases at J, with 17 bases between the two ends. From germline, CDR1 is ENHRY and CDR2 SYGVKD. The length of the CDR3 is 15 residues. The CDR3 here is CAIRGEENGNQPQHF. The CDR3 bases are TGTGCCATTAGGGGGGAGGAAAATGGCAATCAGCCCCAGCATTTT.

J is TRBJ2-4 and V is TRBV18; TRBD1 aligns across 11 bases. This CDR3 contains 15 residues. Germline trimming cut 2 bases from V and 9 bases from J; bases unmatched to any gene: 6. Germline loops: CDR1 KGHSH, CDR2 LQKENI. This CDR3 is CASSPGQGAYVIQYF. The CDR3 bases are TGTGCCAGCTCACCAGGACAGGGGGCTTATGTCATTCAGTACTTC. The variable domain in full, with the rest retrieved from reference TRBV18 and TRBJ2-4, is NAGVMQNPRHLVRRRGQEARLRCSPMKGHSHVYWYRQLPEEGLKFMVYLQKENIIDESGMPKERFSAEFPKEGPSILRIQQVVRGDSAAYFCASSPGQGAYVIQYFGAGTRLSVL.

J is TRBJ1-1 and V is TRBV5-4; 7 bases agree with TRBD1. The V and J ends lost 1 base and 3 bases, in that order; junction bases with no gene match: 3. CDR1 SGHNT and CDR2 YYREEE come from the germline V gene (reference sequence). The length of the CDR3 is 14 residues. Here the CDR3 DNA reads TGTGCCAGCAGCTTGCTGGGACAGTACACTGAAGCTTTCTTT. It encodes CASSLLGQYTEAFF.

The rearrangement joins TRBV5-1 to TRBJ2-5; D ambiguous. Trimming took off 1 base at V and 2 bases at J, with 6 bases between the two ends. The CDR3 has 13 residues. The germline V gene encodes CDR1 SGHRS and CDR2 YFSETQ. CDR3 DNA sequence: TGCGCCAGCAGCTTGTTCCAGCAAGAGACCCAGTACTTC. It codes for CASSLFQQETQYF.

The chain couples TRBV9 to TRBJ1-2, with a possible D match to TRBD1 (6 bases). Per germline, CDR1 SGDLS and CDR2 YYNGEE. The CDR3 contains 11 residues. V lost 3 bases, J lost 13 bases, and 13 bases lay in between. CDR3 nucleotide sequence: TGTGCCAGCAGCGAGGGGGAGCATCGCACCTTC. This sequence encodes CASSEGEHRTF.